One and the same sample provided the 23 T cell receptor beta chains below, sequenced in a study of cytomegalovirus exposure and HLA in healthy donors. Some clones are missing from TCRdb's copy, which holds only in-frame ones; the method was immunoSEQ multiplex PCR. Here the sample spans about 350,000 clones, about 90% being singletons. Sequenced input: PBMCs. The receptor set was obtained from a woman aged 25 to 45 in good health and CMV-seropositive.

V usage is TRBV27 and J usage is TRBJ2-7; TRBD2 matches 7 bases. The trim removed 5 bases at V and 2 bases at J, leaving 6 bases unmatched. CDR1 and CDR2 (germline): MNHEY, SMNVEV (reference sequence). This CDR3 is 14 amino acids long. Written as DNA, the CDR3 is TGTGCCAGCAGTCTCGTAAGCGGGGCCTACGAGCAGTACTTC. Its protein product is CASSLVSGAYEQYF.

The genes are TRBV9 and TRBJ2-1, with TRBD2 matching over 7 bases. Germline CDR1 SGDLS, CDR2 YYNGEE. The J segment lost 3 bases and the V segment lost 3 bases, leaving 6 bases of the junction unmatched. This CDR3 contains 15 residues. This chain's CDR3 is CASSASGTHYNEQFF. The CDR3, as DNA: TGTGCCAGCAGCGCAAGCGGGACCCACTACAATGAGCAGTTCTTC.

The genes are TRBV28 and TRBJ2-7, with D maybe TRBD1 (6 bases). The CDR3 extends over 16 amino acids. The germline CDR1 and CDR2 sequences are MDHEN and SYDVKM. The V end was cut by 6 bases, the J end by 1 base, with 19 bases between. The CDR3 loop reads CASRETWGRESYEQYF. Here the CDR3 DNA reads TGTGCCAGCAGAGAAACGTGGGGGCGAGAATCCTACGAGCAGTACTTC.

The chain is built from TRBV28 and TRBJ1-4, with D perhaps matching TRBD1 (6 bases). CDR1 MDHEN and CDR2 SYDVKM come from the germline V gene. CDR3 length: 13 residues. V was cut by 5 bases and J by 15 bases, with 19 bases left in between. The CDR3 sequence: CASSPNTQGGVFF. The DNA for the CDR3 is TGTGCCAGCAGTCCGAACACACAGGGAGGAGTGTTTTTT.

This sequence joins TRBV18 and TRBJ2-1, with a weak D call TRBD2 (6 bases). Looked up from germline, CDR1 is KGHSH and CDR2 is LQKENI. The CDR3 length is 16 residues. Trimming pared 3 bases from V and 2 bases from J, leaving 14 bases between. In nucleotides, the CDR3 is TGTGCCAGCTCACCCCTAGTGGGGGGAACCTACAATGAGCAGTTCTTC. It is translated as CASSPLVGGTYNEQFF.

The CDR3 DNA reads as TGTGCCAGCAGTTTACGCATTGGCTATGGCTACACCTTC. Its translation: CASSLRIGYGYTF. V is TRBV27 and J is TRBJ1-2; D is unclear. V lost 2 bases to trimming and J lost 4 bases, with 8 bases between them. The CDR3 covers 13 residues. CDR1 MNHEY and CDR2 SMNVEV come from the germline V gene (reference sequence).

This clone appeared a few times. This chain joins TRBV6-5 and TRBJ2-7; D perhaps matches TRBD1 (6 bases). The ends were cut back, 0 bases at V and 3 bases at J, with 12 bases in the middle. The CDR3 contains 15 residues. Germline V gene data show CDR1 as MNHEY and CDR2 as SVGAGI. CDR3 region: CASSYSRQQGYEQYF. CDR3 DNA sequence: TGTGCCAGCAGTTACTCCAGACAACAGGGCTACGAGCAGTACTTC.

This clone was recorded once. The chain carries TRBV6-6 and TRBJ2-5; perhaps TRBD2 as D (6 bases). Germline lookup yields CDR1 MNHNY and CDR2 SVGAGI (reference sequence). V shed 2 bases and J shed 0 bases, with 10 bases lying between them. This CDR3 is built from 15 residues. The CDR3 sequence: CASSYGGGNQETQYF. In DNA, the CDR3 is TGTGCCAGCAGTTACGGGGGAGGCAACCAAGAGACCCAGTACTTC.

V gene TRBV25-1 combines with J gene TRBJ2-3; D is ambiguous. Trimming pared 3 bases from V and 4 bases from J, leaving 11 bases between. This CDR3 region has 14 residues. Per germline, CDR1 MGHDK and CDR2 SYGVNS. The CDR3 spells CASSDFPSADTQYF. CDR3 nucleotide sequence: TGTGCCAGCAGTGATTTTCCAAGTGCAGATACGCAGTATTTT.

This sequence joins TRBV27 and TRBJ1-2; 7 nucleotides line up with TRBD1. With V trimmed by 6 bases and J by 1 base, 5 bases remained unmatched. This CDR3 region has 14 residues. The germline gives CDR1 MNHEY, CDR2 SMNVEV (reference sequence). The CDR3 sequence is CASRVGDSNYGYTF. The CDR3 bases are TGTGCCAGCAGGGTCGGGGACAGTAACTATGGCTACACCTTC.

The rearrangement links TRBV6-4 to TRBJ1-1, with 11 bases aligning to TRBD1. The CDR3 loop spans 14 amino acids. V shed 3 bases, J shed 12 bases, and the junction held 9 bases outside the gene matches. Germline V gene data show CDR1 as MRHNA and CDR2 as SNTAGT. CDR3 DNA: TGTGCCAGCAGTGAATCCGGGACAGGGGGAATGACTTTCTTT. Its translation: CASSESGTGGMTFF.

The chain combines TRBV29-1 with TRBJ2-2, with D unclear. The V and J ends lost 4 bases and 1 base respectively, with 7 bases between them. The germline gives CDR1 SQVTM, CDR2 ANQGSEA. CDR3 length: 13 residues. CDR3 DNA: TGCAGCGTTGTGAGACAGAACACCGGGGAGCTGTTTTTT. Translation gives CSVVRQNTGELFF.

This sequence joins TRBV7-3 and TRBJ1-1, with D possibly matching TRBD1 (6 bases). The germline V gene encodes CDR1 SGHTA and CDR2 FQGTGA. V gave up 2 bases and J gave up 0 bases, with 7 bases separating them. This CDR3 has 14 amino acids. The CDR3 spells CASSLGGMNTEAFF. The CDR3 coding sequence is TGTGCCAGCAGCTTAGGGGGCATGAACACTGAAGCTTTCTTT.

The chain recombines TRBV10-3 with TRBJ2-5; tentative D call: TRBD2 (5 bases). The V gene lost 7 bases and the J gene lost 0 bases, with 9 bases spanning the gap. Germline-derived CDR1 and CDR2 are ENHRY and SYGVKD. The CDR3 has 13 amino acids. CDR3 in DNA: TGTGCCATCACCGACGGGAACCAAGAGACCCAGTACTTC. This encodes CAITDGNQETQYF.

This clone was detected once. V is TRBV5-4 and J is TRBJ2-7, with D perhaps matching TRBD1 or TRBD2 (5 bases each). This CDR3 region has 14 residues. Per germline, CDR1 SGHNT and CDR2 YYREEE (reference sequence). V was cut by 1 base and J by 3 bases, with 11 bases left in between. Here the CDR3 reads CASSLWQGDYEQYF. For the CDR3, the DNA is TGTGCCAGCAGCTTGTGGCAGGGAGACTACGAGCAGTACTTC.

The J gene is TRBJ2-7, the V gene TRBV27; TRBD1 matches 7 bases. Germline CDR1 is MNHEY and CDR2 is SMNVEV (reference sequence). This CDR3 has 14 residues. V shed 5 bases, J shed 3 bases, and the junction held 7 bases outside the gene matches. The CDR3 here is CASSPGTANYEQYF. In DNA, the CDR3 is TGTGCCAGCAGTCCCGGGACAGCGAACTACGAGCAGTACTTC.

This chain uses TRBV19 with TRBJ2-1; 8 nucleotides agree with TRBD1. The germline V gene encodes CDR1 LNHDA and CDR2 SQIVND (reference sequence). Trimming at V came to 1 base and at J to 6 bases, leaving 2 bases not matched to a gene. The CDR3 spans 14 residues. CDR3 amino acids: CASSIGTGFNEQFF. CDR3 DNA sequence: TGTGCCAGTAGTATAGGGACAGGGTTCAATGAGCAGTTCTTC.

The chain recombines TRBV2 with TRBJ2-5; 8 bases map to TRBD2. Germline V gene sequence: CDR1 SNHLY, CDR2 FYNNEI. The CDR3 length is 14 residues. The J segment lost 5 bases and the V segment lost 7 bases, leaving 9 bases of the junction unmatched. CDR3 amino acids: CASNRGGRVETQYF. CDR3 DNA sequence: TGTGCCAGCAACCGGGGGGGGAGAGTGGAGACCCAGTACTTC.

This clone has a single count. The V call is TRBV27, the J call TRBJ2-1; the match to TRBD2 covers 8 bases. Unmatched junction bases numbered 6, after V lost 0 bases and J lost 8 bases. The germline V gene encodes CDR1 MNHEY and CDR2 SMNVEV (reference sequence). The CDR3 spans 15 residues. CDR3 in amino acids: CASSLSTGGWDEQFF. In DNA form, the CDR3 reads TGTGCCAGCAGTTTATCGACGGGGGGGTGGGATGAGCAGTTCTTC.

This rearrangement joins TRBV29-1 to TRBJ2-5; D is unresolved. Between the trimmed V and J ends, which lost 6 bases and 2 bases, there was a span of 13 bases. The germline V gene encodes CDR1 SQVTM and CDR2 ANQGSEA. The CDR3 covers 13 residues. CDR3 coding DNA: TGCAGCGTCGGCCGACAATTACAAGAGACCCAGTACTTC. It codes for CSVGRQLQETQYF.

The chain recombines TRBV6-5 with TRBJ2-3; D not resolved. The CDR3 length is 15 residues. V shed 5 bases and J shed 2 bases, with 14 bases lying between them. The germline CDR1 and CDR2 sequences are MNHEY and SVGAGI. In DNA form, the CDR3 reads TGTGCCAGCAGTCTCGCCAGACCCCCCACAGATACGCAGTATTTT. Residues: CASSLARPPTDTQYF.

This clone was observed once. The gene calls are TRBV6-1 and TRBJ1-2; D not resolved. The CDR3 loop spans 16 amino acids. The germline V gene encodes CDR1 MNHNS and CDR2 SASEGT. The V end was cut by 1 base, the J end by 0 bases, with 12 bases between. CDR3 in amino acids: CASSEVAGLTNYGYTF. The CDR3 DNA sequence: TGTGCCAGCAGTGAAGTGGCCGGGCTGACTAACTATGGCTACACCTTC.

The gene calls are TRBV4-3 and TRBJ2-5; D possibly uses TRBD1 or TRBD2 (5 bases each). The V gene's germline CDR1 is LGHNA and CDR2 YSLEER. The CDR3 is 13 residues long. V dropped 7 bases and J dropped 7 bases, with 16 bases sitting between them. The CDR3 sequence: CASTGAIGGTQYF. The CDR3 DNA reads TGCGCCAGCACCGGGGCCATCGGCGGGACCCAGTACTTC.